A selection of T cell receptor beta chains follows, all from one sample in a study of blood T cell repertoires in COVID-19. The repertoire was sequenced with immunoSEQ multiplex PCR; TCRdb's copy has only in-frame clones and lacks some. This sample has under 400,000 clones, with around 89% found just once. The sample was peripheral blood. Receptor source: a woman in her twenties or thirties with COVID-19, enrolled during active disease. CDR3s include the opening cysteine and the closing phenylalanine or tryptophan. The D gene is left open where the match is weak. Part of the rows lack a size; the others show once, few, many or a class for expanded clones.

len	v_gene	j_gene	abundance	d_gene	CDR3aa	CDR3nt
14	TRBV2	TRBJ1-1	NA	NA	CASSDNSMNTEAFF	TGTGCCAGCAGTGATAACAGCATGAACACTGAAGCTTTCTTT
13	TRBV3-1/TRBV3-2	TRBJ2-5	NA	NA	CASSQTSLETQYF	TGTGCCAGCAGCCAAACTAGTCTAGAGACCCAGTACTTC
15	TRBV19	TRBJ2-5	NA	TRBD1	CASRSTGVNIETQYF	TGTGCCAGTAGATCGACAGGGGTGAATATCGAGACCCAGTACTTC
14	TRBV9	TRBJ2-2	NA	TRBD2	CATLAGPNTGELFF	TGTGCCACCCTAGCGGGTCCGAACACCGGGGAGCTGTTTTTT
13	TRBV19	TRBJ1-1	NA	NA	CASTPPGGTEAFF	TGTGCCAGTACCCCACCTGGGGGGACTGAAGCTTTCTTT
12	TRBV28	TRBJ1-2	NA	TRBD1	CASTQGVRRYTF	TGTGCCAGCACGCAGGGGGTGAGACGCTACACCTTC
14	TRBV7-8	TRBJ1-3	few	NA	CASSEDSSGNTIYF	TGTGCCAGCAGCGAAGACAGCTCTGGAAACACCATATATTTT
16	TRBV6-2/TRBV6-3	TRBJ1-2	NA	TRBD1	CASSYPLEGAFYGYTF	TGTGCCAGCAGTTACCCTTTAGAGGGGGCCTTCTATGGCTACACCTTC
18	TRBV11-2	TRBJ2-3	NA	TRBD2	CASSEYPFGGGVKDTQYF	TGTGCCAGCAGCGAATATCCTTTCGGCGGGGGTGTTAAAGATACGCAGTATTTT
14	TRBV2	TRBJ1-1	few	NA	CASSEVGGAVEAFF	TGTGCCAGCAGTGAAGTCGGAGGGGCCGTTGAAGCTTTCTTT
15	TRBV7-9	TRBJ1-1	NA	TRBD1	CASSSRTGGAAEAFF	TGTGCCAGCAGCTCCCGGACAGGGGGAGCGGCTGAAGCTTTCTTT
15	TRBV5-1	TRBJ1-1	NA	TRBD1	CASSWRGRGDTEAFF	TGCGCCAGCAGCTGGAGGGGGCGCGGAGACACTGAAGCTTTCTTT
13	TRBV30	TRBJ2-7	NA	NA	CAWNPGAGDEQYF	TGTGCCTGGAACCCAGGGGCCGGGGACGAGCAGTACTTC
13	TRBV29-1	TRBJ1-4	NA	NA	CSAMAGGLGLLFF	TGCAGCGCTATGGCAGGAGGTTTGGGGTTACTGTTTTTT
10	TRBV7-2	TRBJ1-5	NA	NA	CATHTQPQHF	TGTGCCACCCACACTCAGCCCCAGCATTTT
12	TRBV19	TRBJ1-6	NA	TRBD1	CASGQGGSPLHF	TGTGCCAGCGGACAGGGAGGATCACCCCTCCACTTT
14	TRBV6-6	TRBJ1-3	NA	NA	CASSTGGSGNTIYF	TGTGCCAGCAGTACGGGGGGCTCTGGAAACACCATATATTTT
11	TRBV29-1	TRBJ1-1	NA	NA	CSVELGAEAFF	TGCAGCGTTGAACTAGGGGCTGAAGCTTTCTTT
14	TRBV19	TRBJ1-6	NA	NA	CASSIGGINSPLHF	TGTGCCAGTAGTATAGGTGGCATCAATTCACCCCTCCACTTT
14	TRBV15	TRBJ2-5	NA	NA	CATSNYVAKETQYF	TGTGCCACCAGCAACTATGTGGCGAAGGAGACCCAGTACTTC
16	TRBV5-8	TRBJ2-3	NA	TRBD2	CASSLGTSGLTDTQYF	TGTGCCAGCAGCCTAGGGACTAGCGGGCTCACAGATACGCAGTATTTT
17	TRBV3-1/TRBV3-2	TRBJ1-1	NA	NA	CASSHLYGGFMNTEAFF	TGTGCCAGCAGCCATCTTTACGGCGGGTTCATGAACACTGAAGCTTTCTTT
16	TRBV7-3	TRBJ2-2	NA	TRBD2	CASSSLRLAETGELFF	TGTGCCAGCAGCTCCTTGAGACTAGCAGAGACCGGGGAGCTGTTTTTT
18	TRBV7-7	TRBJ1-5	few	TRBD1	CASSSVGGQFLSVQPQHF	TGTGCCAGCAGCTCCGTAGGGGGACAGTTCCTATCCGTACAGCCCCAGCATTTT
16	TRBV13	TRBJ1-6	NA	NA	CASSRFGSSYNSPLHF	TGTGCCAGCAGTCGCTTTGGGAGCTCCTATAATTCACCCCTCCACTTT
14	TRBV5-1	TRBJ2-5	NA	TRBD1	CASSFQTGRETQYF	TGCGCCAGCAGCTTCCAGACAGGGAGAGAGACCCAGTACTTC
15	TRBV7-6	TRBJ2-5	NA	TRBD2	CASSSGTTKQETQYF	TGTGCCAGCAGCTCCGGGACTACCAAACAAGAGACCCAGTACTTC
16	TRBV10-3	TRBJ2-5	NA	NA	CAISDRGARAKETQYF	TGTGCCATCAGTGACAGGGGGGCCAGGGCAAAAGAGACCCAGTACTTC
13	TRBV29-1	TRBJ2-1	NA	NA	CSALGSSYNEQFF	TGCAGCGCCTTGGGGAGCTCCTACAATGAGCAGTTCTTC
13	TRBV5-1	TRBJ2-3	NA	NA	CASSLEGADTQYF	TGCGCCAGCAGCTTGGAAGGAGCAGATACGCAGTATTTT
13	TRBV6-5	TRBJ2-1	NA	TRBD1	CASTGQGNARWFF	TGTGCCAGCACTGGACAGGGGAATGCACGCTGGTTCTTC
16	TRBV13	TRBJ1-1	NA	NA	CASSSTGLGEGTEAFF	TGTGCCAGCAGCTCGACCGGTCTCGGAGAGGGCACTGAAGCTTTCTTT
15	TRBV11-3	TRBJ2-7	NA	NA	CASSKGGSSSYEQYF	TGTGCCAGCAGCAAAGGGGGTAGTAGCTCCTACGAGCAGTACTTC
16	TRBV29-1	TRBJ1-6	NA	TRBD1	CSVGNQRGQNNSPLHF	TGCAGCGTTGGCAACCAAAGGGGACAGAATAATTCACCCCTCCACTTT
11	TRBV11-2	TRBJ2-2	NA	NA	CASSLVGELFF	TGTGCCAGCAGCCTCGTGGGGGAGCTGTTTTTT
14	TRBV7-8	TRBJ1-1	NA	NA	CASSLGSLNTEAFF	TGTGCCAGCAGCTTAGGTTCTCTGAACACTGAAGCTTTCTTT